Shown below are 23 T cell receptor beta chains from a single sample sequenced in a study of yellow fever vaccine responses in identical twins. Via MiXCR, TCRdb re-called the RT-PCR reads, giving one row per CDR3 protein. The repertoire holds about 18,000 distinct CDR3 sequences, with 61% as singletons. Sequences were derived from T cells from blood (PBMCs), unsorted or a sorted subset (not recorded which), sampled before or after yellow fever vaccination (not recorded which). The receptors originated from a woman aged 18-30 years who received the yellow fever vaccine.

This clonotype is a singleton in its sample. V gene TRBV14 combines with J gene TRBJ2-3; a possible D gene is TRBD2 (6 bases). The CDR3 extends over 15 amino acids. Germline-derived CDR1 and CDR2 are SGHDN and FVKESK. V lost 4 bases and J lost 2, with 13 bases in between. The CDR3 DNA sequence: TGTGCCAGCAGCCGAAAGGGACTCTTCACAGATACGCAGTATTTT. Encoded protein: CASSRKGLFTDTQYF.

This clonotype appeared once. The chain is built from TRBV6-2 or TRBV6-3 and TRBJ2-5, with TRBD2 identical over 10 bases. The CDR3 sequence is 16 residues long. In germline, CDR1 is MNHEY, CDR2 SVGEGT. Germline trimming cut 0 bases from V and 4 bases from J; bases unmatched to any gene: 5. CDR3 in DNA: TGTGCCAGCAGTTACTCTCTAGCGGGAGAGGGAGAGACCCAGTACTTC. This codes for CASSYSLAGEGETQYF.

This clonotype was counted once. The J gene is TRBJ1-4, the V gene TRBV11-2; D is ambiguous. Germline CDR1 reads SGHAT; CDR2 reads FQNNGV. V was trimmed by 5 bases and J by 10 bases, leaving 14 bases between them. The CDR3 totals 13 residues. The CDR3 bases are TGTGCCAGCAGCCCCCGAGGATTGGGAAAACTGTTTTTT. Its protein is CASSPRGLGKLFF.

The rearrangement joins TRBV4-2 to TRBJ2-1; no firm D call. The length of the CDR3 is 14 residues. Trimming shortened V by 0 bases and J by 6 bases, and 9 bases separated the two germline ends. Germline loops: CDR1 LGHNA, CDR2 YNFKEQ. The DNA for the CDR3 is TGTGCCAGCAGCCAAGAGGGCCCGAGCAATGAGCAGTTCTTC. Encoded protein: CASSQEGPSNEQFF.

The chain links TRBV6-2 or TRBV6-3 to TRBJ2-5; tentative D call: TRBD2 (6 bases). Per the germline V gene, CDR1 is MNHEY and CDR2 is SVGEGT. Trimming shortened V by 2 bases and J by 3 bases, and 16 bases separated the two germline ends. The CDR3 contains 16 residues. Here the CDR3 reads CASSYAQTSLKETQYF. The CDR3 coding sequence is TGTGCCAGCAGTTACGCACAGACTAGTTTGAAAGAGACCCAGTACTTC.

This CDR3 reads CASSSQGVGTDTQYF. The CDR3 DNA reads as TGTGCCAGCAGCTCCCAGGGAGTGGGGACAGATACGCAGTATTTT. The gene calls are TRBV7-6 and TRBJ2-3; either TRBD1 or TRBD2 may supply D (5 bases each). The CDR3 runs to 15 residues. The germline V gene has CDR1 SGHVS and CDR2 FNYEAQ. V was pared by 4 bases and J by 3 bases, with 14 bases between.

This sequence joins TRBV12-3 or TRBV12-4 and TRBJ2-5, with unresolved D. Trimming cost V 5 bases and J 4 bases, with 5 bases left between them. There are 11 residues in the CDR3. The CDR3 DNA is TGTGCCAGCAGTAACCGAGAGACCCAGTACTTC. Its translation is CASSNRETQYF.

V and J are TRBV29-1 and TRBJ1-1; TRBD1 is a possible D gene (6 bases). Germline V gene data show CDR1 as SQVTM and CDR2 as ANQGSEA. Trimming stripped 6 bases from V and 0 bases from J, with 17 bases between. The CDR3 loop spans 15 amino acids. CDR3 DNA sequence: TGCAGCGTCGCCCGGGACACGGGATTGAACACTGAAGCTTTCTTT. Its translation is CSVARDTGLNTEAFF.

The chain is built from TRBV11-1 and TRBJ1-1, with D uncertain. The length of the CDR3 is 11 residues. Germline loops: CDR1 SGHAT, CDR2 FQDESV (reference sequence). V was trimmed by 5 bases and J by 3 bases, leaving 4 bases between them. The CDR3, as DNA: TGTGCCAGCAGCGGAGACACTGAAGCTTTCTTT. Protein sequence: CASSGDTEAFF.

The CDR3 DNA is TGTGCCAGCAGCGCCCGGGACAGATCCTACGAGCAGTACGTC. This translates into CASSARDRSYEQYV. V gene TRBV11-3 combines with J gene TRBJ2-7, with TRBD1 matching over 7 bases. The ends lost 5 bases at V and 1 base at J; junction bases unmatched: 5. The germline gives CDR1 SGHNT, CDR2 YENEEA. The CDR3 is made up of 14 amino acids.

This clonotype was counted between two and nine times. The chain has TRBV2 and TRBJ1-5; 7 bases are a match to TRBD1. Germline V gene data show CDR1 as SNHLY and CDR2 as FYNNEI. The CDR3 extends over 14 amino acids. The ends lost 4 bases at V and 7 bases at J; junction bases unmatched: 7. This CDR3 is CASSVGQGGQPQHF. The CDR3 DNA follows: TGTGCCAGCAGTGTGGGTCAGGGGGGACAGCCCCAGCATTTT.

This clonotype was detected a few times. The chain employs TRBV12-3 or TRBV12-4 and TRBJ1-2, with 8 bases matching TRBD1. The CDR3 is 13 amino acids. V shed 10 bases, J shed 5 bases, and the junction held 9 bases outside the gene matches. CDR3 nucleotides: TGTGCCACCCGACAGGGGAACCGGTATGGCTACACCTTC. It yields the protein CATRQGNRYGYTF.

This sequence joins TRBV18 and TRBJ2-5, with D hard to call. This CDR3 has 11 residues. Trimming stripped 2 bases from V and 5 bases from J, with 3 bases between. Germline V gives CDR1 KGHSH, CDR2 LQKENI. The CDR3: CASSPGETQYF. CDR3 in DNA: TGTGCCAGCTCACCAGGGGAGACCCAGTACTTC.

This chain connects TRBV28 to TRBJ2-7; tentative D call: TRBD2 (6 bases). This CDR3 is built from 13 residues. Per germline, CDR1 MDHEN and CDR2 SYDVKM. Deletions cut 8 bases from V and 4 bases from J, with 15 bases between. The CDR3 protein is CASVGGNQYEQYF. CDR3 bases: TGTGCCAGCGTGGGCGGGAATCAGTACGAGCAGTACTTC.

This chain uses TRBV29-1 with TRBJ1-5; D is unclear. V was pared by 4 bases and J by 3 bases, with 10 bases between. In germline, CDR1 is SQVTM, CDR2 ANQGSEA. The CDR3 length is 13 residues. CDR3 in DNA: TGCAGCGTTGGGTGGTTGGCCAATCAGCCCCAGCATTTT. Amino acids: CSVGWLANQPQHF.

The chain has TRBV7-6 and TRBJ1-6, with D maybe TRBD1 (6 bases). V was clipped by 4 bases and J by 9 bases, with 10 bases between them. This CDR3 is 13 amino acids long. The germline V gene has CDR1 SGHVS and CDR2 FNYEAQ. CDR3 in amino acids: CASSSTGTSPLHF. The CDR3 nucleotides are TGTGCCAGCAGCTCAACAGGGACTTCACCCCTCCACTTT.

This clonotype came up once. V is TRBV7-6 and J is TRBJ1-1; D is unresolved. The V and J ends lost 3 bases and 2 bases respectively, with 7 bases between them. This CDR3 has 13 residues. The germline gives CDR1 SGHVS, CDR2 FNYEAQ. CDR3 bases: TGTGCCAGCAGCTTTACGGGAAACACTGAAGCTTTCTTT. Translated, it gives CASSFTGNTEAFF.

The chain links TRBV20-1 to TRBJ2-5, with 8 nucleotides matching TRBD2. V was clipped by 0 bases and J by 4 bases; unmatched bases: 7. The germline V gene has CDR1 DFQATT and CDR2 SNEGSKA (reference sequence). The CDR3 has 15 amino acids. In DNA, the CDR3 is TGCAGTGCTAGAGATGCGGGGGGTCGGTTAGAGACCCAGTACTTC. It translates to CSARDAGGRLETQYF.

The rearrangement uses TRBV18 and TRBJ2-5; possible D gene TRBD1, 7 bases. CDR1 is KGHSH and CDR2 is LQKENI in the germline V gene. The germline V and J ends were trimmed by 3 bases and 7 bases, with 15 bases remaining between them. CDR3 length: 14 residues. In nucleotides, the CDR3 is TGTGCCAGCTCACCGGACGGGACAGCGGGGACCCAGTACTTC. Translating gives CASSPDGTAGTQYF. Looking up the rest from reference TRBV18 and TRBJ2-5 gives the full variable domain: NAGVMQNPRHLVRRRGQEARLRCSPMKGHSHVYWYRQLPEEGLKFMVYLQKENIIDESGMPKERFSAEFPKEGPSILRIQQVVRGDSAAYFCASSPDGTAGTQYFGPGTRLLVL.

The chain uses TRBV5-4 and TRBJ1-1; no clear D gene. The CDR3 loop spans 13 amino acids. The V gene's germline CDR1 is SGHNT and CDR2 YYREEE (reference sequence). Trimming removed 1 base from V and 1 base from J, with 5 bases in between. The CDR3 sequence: CASSLQENTEAFF. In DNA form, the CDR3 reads TGTGCCAGCAGCTTGCAGGAGAACACTGAAGCTTTCTTT.

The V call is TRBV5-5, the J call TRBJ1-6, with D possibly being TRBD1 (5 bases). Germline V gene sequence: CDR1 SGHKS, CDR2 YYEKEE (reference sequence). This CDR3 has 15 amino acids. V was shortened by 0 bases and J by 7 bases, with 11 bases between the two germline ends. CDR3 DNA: TGTGCCAGCAGCTTGGTTGGGGGTTTCAATTCACCCCTCCACTTT. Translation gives CASSLVGGFNSPLHF.

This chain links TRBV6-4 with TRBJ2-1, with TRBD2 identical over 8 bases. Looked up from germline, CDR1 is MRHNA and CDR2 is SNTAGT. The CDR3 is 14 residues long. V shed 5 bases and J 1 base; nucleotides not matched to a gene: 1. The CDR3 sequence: CASSSGSSYNEQFF. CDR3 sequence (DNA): TGTGCCAGCAGTAGCGGGAGTTCCTACAATGAGCAGTTCTTC.

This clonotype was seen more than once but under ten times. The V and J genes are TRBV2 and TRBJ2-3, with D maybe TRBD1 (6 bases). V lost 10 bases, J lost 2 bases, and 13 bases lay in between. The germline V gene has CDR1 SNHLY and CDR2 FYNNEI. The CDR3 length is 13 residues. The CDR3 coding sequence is TGTGCCACTAACAGGGCCCCCACAGATACGCAGTATTTT. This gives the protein CATNRAPTDTQYF.